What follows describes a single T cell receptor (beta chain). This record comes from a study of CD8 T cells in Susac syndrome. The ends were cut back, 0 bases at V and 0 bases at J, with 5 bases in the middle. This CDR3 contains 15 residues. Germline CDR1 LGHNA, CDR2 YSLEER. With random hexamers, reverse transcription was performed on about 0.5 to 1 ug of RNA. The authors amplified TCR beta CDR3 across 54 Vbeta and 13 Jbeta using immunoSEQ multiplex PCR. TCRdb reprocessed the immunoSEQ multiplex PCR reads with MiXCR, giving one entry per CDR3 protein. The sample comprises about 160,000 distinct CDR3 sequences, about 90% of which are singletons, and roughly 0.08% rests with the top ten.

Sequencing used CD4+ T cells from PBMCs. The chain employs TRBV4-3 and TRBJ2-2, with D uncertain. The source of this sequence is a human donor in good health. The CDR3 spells CASSQEFANTGELFF. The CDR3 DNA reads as TGCGCCAGCAGCCAAGAGTTCGCGAACACCGGGGAGCTGTTTTTT.